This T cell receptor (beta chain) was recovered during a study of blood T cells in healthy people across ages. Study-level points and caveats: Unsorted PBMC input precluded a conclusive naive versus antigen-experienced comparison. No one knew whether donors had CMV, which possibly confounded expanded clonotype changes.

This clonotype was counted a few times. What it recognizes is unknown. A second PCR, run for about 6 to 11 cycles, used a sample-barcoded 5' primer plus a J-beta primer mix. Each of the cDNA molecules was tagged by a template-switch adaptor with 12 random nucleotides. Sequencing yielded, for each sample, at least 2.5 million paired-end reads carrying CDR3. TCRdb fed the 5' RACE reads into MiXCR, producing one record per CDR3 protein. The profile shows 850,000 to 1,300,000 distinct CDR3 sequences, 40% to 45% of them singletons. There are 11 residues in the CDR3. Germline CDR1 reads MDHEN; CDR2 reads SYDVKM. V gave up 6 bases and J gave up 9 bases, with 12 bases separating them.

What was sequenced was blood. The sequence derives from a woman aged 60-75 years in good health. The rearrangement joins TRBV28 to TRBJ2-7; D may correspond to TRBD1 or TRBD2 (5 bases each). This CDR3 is CASSWGTLQYF. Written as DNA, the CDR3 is TGTGCCAGCAGCTGGGGGACGCTGCAGTACTTC.